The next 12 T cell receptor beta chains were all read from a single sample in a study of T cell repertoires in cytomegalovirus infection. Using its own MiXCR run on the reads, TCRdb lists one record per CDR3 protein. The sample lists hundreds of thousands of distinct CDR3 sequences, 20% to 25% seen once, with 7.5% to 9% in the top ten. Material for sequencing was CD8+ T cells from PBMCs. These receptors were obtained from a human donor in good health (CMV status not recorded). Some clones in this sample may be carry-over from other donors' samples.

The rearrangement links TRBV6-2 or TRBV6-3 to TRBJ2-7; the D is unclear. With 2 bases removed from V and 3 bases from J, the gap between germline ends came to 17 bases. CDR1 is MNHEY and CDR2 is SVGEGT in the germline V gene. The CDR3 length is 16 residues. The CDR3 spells CASSYERGAAHYEQYV. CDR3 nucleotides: TGTGCCAGCAGTTACGAAAGAGGAGCCGCACACTACGAGCAGTACGTC.

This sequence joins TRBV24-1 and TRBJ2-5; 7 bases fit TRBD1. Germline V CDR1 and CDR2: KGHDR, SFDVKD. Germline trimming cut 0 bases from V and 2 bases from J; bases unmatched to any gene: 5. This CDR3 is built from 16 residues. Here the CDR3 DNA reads TGTGCCACCAGTGATTTGGCCGGGACAGAACAAGAGACCCAGTACTTC. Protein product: CATSDLAGTEQETQYF.

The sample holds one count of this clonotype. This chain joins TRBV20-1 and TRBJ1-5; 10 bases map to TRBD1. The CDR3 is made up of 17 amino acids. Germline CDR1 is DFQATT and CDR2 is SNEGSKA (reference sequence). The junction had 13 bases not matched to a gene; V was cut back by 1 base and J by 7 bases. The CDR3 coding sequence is TGCAGTGCTAGAGTTCCTGACAGGGGGCTTAATAAACAGCCCCAGCATTTT. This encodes CSARVPDRGLNKQPQHF.

The CDR3, as DNA: TGTGCCAGCAGTTTATCGGGGTTAAGTGAAAAACTGTTTTTT. Translated, it gives CASSLSGLSEKLFF. This chain joins TRBV27 and TRBJ1-4; D gene ambiguous. This CDR3 has 14 residues. Germline lookup yields CDR1 MNHEY and CDR2 SMNVEV (reference sequence). The V gene lost 0 bases and the J gene lost 7 bases, with 9 bases spanning the gap.

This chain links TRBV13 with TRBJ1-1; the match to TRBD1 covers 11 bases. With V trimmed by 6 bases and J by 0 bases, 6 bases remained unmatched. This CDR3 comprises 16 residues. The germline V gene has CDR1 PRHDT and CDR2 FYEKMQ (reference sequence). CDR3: CASRYRDRGVNTEAFF. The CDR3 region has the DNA TGTGCCAGCAGGTACCGGGACAGGGGGGTGAACACTGAAGCTTTCTTT.

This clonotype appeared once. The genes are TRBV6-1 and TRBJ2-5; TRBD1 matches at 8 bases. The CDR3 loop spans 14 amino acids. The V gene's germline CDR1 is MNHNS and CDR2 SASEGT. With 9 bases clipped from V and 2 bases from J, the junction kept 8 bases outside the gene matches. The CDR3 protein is CASIDRGEQETQYF. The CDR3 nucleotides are TGTGCCAGTATCGACAGGGGAGAACAAGAGACCCAGTACTTC.

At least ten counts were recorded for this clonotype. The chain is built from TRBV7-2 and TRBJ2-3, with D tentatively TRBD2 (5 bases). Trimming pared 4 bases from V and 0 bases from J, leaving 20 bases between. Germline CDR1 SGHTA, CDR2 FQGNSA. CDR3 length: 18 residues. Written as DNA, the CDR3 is TGTGCCAGCAGCTGCCCGGGGAGCGCGGCGTATAGCACAGATACGCAGTATTTT. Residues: CASSCPGSAAYSTDTQYF.

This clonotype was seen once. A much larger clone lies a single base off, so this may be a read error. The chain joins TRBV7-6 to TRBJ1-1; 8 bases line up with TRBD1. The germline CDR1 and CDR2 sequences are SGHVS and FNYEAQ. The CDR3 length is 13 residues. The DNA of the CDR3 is TGTGTTAGCAGCTCGTGGACAGGGTCTGAAGCTTTCTTT. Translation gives CVSSSWTGSEAFF.

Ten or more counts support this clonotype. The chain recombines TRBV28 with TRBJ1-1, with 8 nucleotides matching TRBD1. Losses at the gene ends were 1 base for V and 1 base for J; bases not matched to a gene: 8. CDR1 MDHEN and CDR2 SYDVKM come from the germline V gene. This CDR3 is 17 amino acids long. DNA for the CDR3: TGTGCCAGCAGTTTATTAACAGGGGGTAAGGGGAACACTGAAGCTTTCTTT. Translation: CASSLLTGGKGNTEAFF.

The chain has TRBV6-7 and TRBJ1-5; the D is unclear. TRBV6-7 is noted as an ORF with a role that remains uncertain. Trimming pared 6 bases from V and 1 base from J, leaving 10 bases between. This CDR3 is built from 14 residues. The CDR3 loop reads CASRTPQSNQPQHF. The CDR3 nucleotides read TGTGCCAGCAGGACCCCACAAAGCAATCAGCCCCAGCATTTT.

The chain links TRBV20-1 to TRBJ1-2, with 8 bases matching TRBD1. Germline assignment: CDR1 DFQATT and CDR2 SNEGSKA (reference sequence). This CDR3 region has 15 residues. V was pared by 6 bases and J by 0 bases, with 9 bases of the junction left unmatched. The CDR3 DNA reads TGCAGTGCCTTCACGGGGACAGGATCTAACTATGGCTACACCTTC. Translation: CSAFTGTGSNYGYTF.

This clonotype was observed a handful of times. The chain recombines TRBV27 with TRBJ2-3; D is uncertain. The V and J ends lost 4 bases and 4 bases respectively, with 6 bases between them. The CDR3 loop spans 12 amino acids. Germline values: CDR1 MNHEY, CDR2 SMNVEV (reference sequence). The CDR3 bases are TGTGCCAGCAGTTCCCCGCCAGATACGCAGTATTTT. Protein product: CASSSPPDTQYF.